One and the same sample provided the 19 T cell receptor beta chains below, sequenced in a study of shared clonotypes between healthy human individuals. Assay: immunoSEQ multiplex PCR; the TCRdb copy retains only in-frame clones and omits some. This table holds approximately 500,000 clones, 70% to 80% found once. The sequencing sample was made of PBMCs. The receptors shown here come from a woman in her thirties or forties in good health. Some clones in this sample may be carry-over from other donors' samples.

V and J are TRBV11-2 and TRBJ2-3, with D perhaps TRBD1 (6 bases). From germline, CDR1 is SGHAT and CDR2 FQNNGV. This CDR3 comprises 19 residues. Trimming took 2 bases from V and 2 from J, leaving 23 bases between them. CDR3 protein: CASSLLAEQGKRDTDTQYF. The CDR3, as DNA: TGTGCCAGCAGCTTACTGGCAGAACAGGGAAAGAGGGACACAGATACGCAGTATTTT.

This clone was observed a single time. The genes are TRBV5-1 and TRBJ2-2; D remains ambiguous. CDR1 and CDR2 (germline): SGHRS, YFSETQ. V lost 2 bases and J 2 bases, leaving 13 bases between the germline ends. The CDR3 has 16 amino acids. The CDR3 loop reads CASSFAALANTGELFF. The CDR3 bases are TGCGCCAGCAGCTTCGCAGCGCTGGCTAACACCGGGGAGCTGTTTTTT. The variable domain in full, with the rest retrieved from reference TRBV5-1 and TRBJ2-2, is KAGVTQTPRYLIKTRGQQVTLSCSPISGHRSVSWYQQTPGQGLQFLFEYFSETQRNKGNFPGRFSGRQFSNSRSEMNVSTLELGDSALYLCASSFAALANTGELFFGEGSRLTVL.

Comment on this clone: A much more abundant neighbour one base away suggests this may be a read error. The chain combines TRBV7-9 with TRBJ2-7; possible D gene TRBD2, 5 bases. V was trimmed by 5 bases and J by 5 bases, leaving 10 bases between them. Germline CDR1 reads SEHNR; CDR2 reads FQNEAQ (reference sequence). The CDR3 runs 12 residues. The CDR3 loop reads CASSAGSHEQYF. The CDR3 DNA is TGTGCCAGCAGCGCGGGTTCCCACGAGCAGTACTTC.

With regard to this clone: With a much larger clone just one base away, this may be a read error. Additional DNA sequences in this sample encode the identical CDR3. V and J are TRBV30 and TRBJ1-4; the D gene is possibly TRBD1 (5 bases). The CDR3 totals 14 residues. The V gene lost 4 bases and the J gene lost 3 bases, with 12 bases spanning the gap. Germline V gene lookup returns CDR1 GTSNPN and CDR2 SVGIG (reference sequence). The CDR3 nucleotides are TGTGCCTGGACCCGGGGGGTGTCTAATGAAAAACTGTTTTTT. Its translation: CAWTRGVSNEKLFF.

The CDR3 DNA sequence: TGTGCCAGCAGCCCCGGGACAACTAACTATGGCTACACCTTC. Its translation is CASSPGTTNYGYTF. This chain links TRBV13 with TRBJ1-2, with D possibly matching TRBD1 (6 bases). The V end was cut by 5 bases, the J end by 0 bases, with 10 bases between. This CDR3 has 14 amino acids. Germline assignment: CDR1 PRHDT and CDR2 FYEKMQ (reference sequence).

A single count supports this clone. The rearrangement links TRBV30 to TRBJ2-6; possibly TRBD1 for D (5 bases). The V end lost 7 bases, the J end lost 4 bases, and 11 bases lay between the germline ends. Germline CDR1 and CDR2: GTSNPN and SVGIG (reference sequence). This CDR3 has 13 amino acids. The CDR3 protein is CALGERGANVLTF. The CDR3 bases are TGTGCCTTAGGGGAAAGGGGGGCCAACGTCCTGACTTTC.

The J gene is TRBJ1-5, the V gene TRBV10-2, with 7 positions matching TRBD1. Germline loops: CDR1 WSHSY, CDR2 SAAADI. This CDR3 is 15 amino acids long. V lost 1 base and J lost 4; bases outside the gene matches: 4. DNA of the CDR3: TGCGCCAGCAGTGAGTTGGAGGGGGCAAATCAGCCCCAGCATTTT. Amino acids: CASSELEGANQPQHF.

This clone came up a few times. This chain uses TRBV11-3 with TRBJ2-5, with 10 bases matching TRBD1. After removal of 3 bases from V and 4 bases from J, the junction contained 5 bases not matched to a gene. The length of the CDR3 is 15 residues. From germline, CDR1 is SGHNT and CDR2 YENEEA. CDR3 region: CASSFGTGARETQYF. Here the CDR3 DNA reads TGTGCCAGCAGCTTTGGGACAGGGGCTCGAGAGACCCAGTACTTC.

This chain connects TRBV7-2 to TRBJ2-2; weak D call: TRBD2 (6 bases). V was clipped by 5 bases and J by 2 bases, with 15 bases between them. Germline lookup yields CDR1 SGHTA and CDR2 FQGNSA. This CDR3 region has 16 residues. The CDR3 is CASSGRTFRNTGELFF. CDR3 in DNA: TGTGCCAGCAGCGGGAGGACCTTCCGAAACACCGGGGAGCTGTTTTTT.

This chain uses TRBV27 with TRBJ1-5; D not resolved. Trimming took 3 bases from V and 3 from J, leaving 12 bases between them. CDR1 MNHEY and CDR2 SMNVEV come from the germline V gene (reference sequence). This CDR3 is 15 amino acids long. DNA for the CDR3: TGTGCCAGCAGTTTGATCGGCCAACACAATCAGCCCCAGCATTTT. Protein: CASSLIGQHNQPQHF.

This clone was counted ten times or more. The J gene is TRBJ2-1, the V gene TRBV7-6; TRBD2 aligns across 9 bases. This CDR3 is 12 amino acids long. Per the germline V gene, CDR1 is SGHVS and CDR2 is FNYEAQ. Trimming cost V 5 bases and J 15 bases; bases outside gene matches: 8. As DNA, the CDR3 is TGTGCCAGCAGCCTTAGCGGGAGTATATTGTTCTTC. Translating it yields CASSLSGSILFF.

The rearrangement joins TRBV7-3 to TRBJ2-1; D remains ambiguous. This CDR3 has 14 residues. Trimming removed 4 bases from V and 9 bases from J, with 16 bases in between. Germline loops: CDR1 SGHTA, CDR2 FQGTGA. The CDR3, as DNA: TGTGCCAGCAGCTCCACTGGCCTCCGGAGTGAGCAGTTCTTC. This gives the protein CASSSTGLRSEQFF.

The sample holds a few counts of this clone. This chain uses TRBV27 with TRBJ2-5; unclear D gene. Germline assignment: CDR1 MNHEY and CDR2 SMNVEV (reference sequence). The length of the CDR3 is 16 residues. Trimming removed 3 bases from V and 5 bases from J, with 19 bases in between. The CDR3 sequence: CASSLSPGGGWETQYF. The DNA for the CDR3 is TGTGCCAGCAGTTTGTCACCGGGCGGCGGATGGGAGACCCAGTACTTC.

The rearrangement joins TRBV4-2 to TRBJ2-3; 10 bases align to TRBD2. The CDR3 covers 15 residues. Unmatched junction bases numbered 5, after V lost 1 base and J lost 7 bases. Germline V CDR1 and CDR2: LGHNA, YNFKEQ. CDR3 loop: CASSQGASGGYTQYF. The CDR3 nucleotides are TGTGCCAGCAGCCAAGGGGCTAGCGGGGGATATACGCAGTATTTT.

The chain combines TRBV28 with TRBJ2-4, with D tentatively TRBD1 (5 bases). Germline loops: CDR1 MDHEN, CDR2 SYDVKM. There are 15 residues in the CDR3. Deletions cut 4 bases from V and 5 bases from J, with 15 bases between. The CDR3 is CASSSSDRLQNIQYF. The CDR3 bases are TGTGCCAGCAGTTCTTCCGACAGATTACAAAACATTCAGTACTTC.

This chain links TRBV6-5 with TRBJ1-2, with 7 positions matching TRBD1. V dropped 6 bases and J dropped 8; count of bases not matched to a gene: 15. CDR1 and CDR2 (germline): MNHEY, SVGAGI. The CDR3 totals 15 residues. The CDR3 coding sequence is TGTGCCAGCAGACCTAGACAGGGATCATTCTCAGGCTACACCTTC. As protein: CASRPRQGSFSGYTF.

This chain connects TRBV6-1 to TRBJ2-1; D may be TRBD1 or TRBD2 (5 bases each). Trimming took 0 bases from V and 0 from J, leaving 6 bases between them. The CDR3 loop spans 15 amino acids. Per germline, CDR1 MNHNS and CDR2 SASEGT. This chain's CDR3 is CASSEAGDSYNEQFF. The CDR3 nucleotides read TGTGCCAGCAGTGAAGCGGGGGACTCCTACAATGAGCAGTTCTTC.

The V gene is TRBV28, the J gene TRBJ2-5, with 10 bases matching TRBD1. The J call is doubtful: the DNA matches TRBJ2-7 better. Germline lookup yields CDR1 MDHEN and CDR2 SYDVKM. The CDR3 runs 15 residues. CDR3 DNA sequence: TGTGCCAGCAGCCTGGGAGGGACAGGGGCCCTCGAGCAGTACTTC. Protein product: CASSLGGTGALEQYF.

The genes are TRBV7-9 and TRBJ2-2; 10 bases fit TRBD2. The CDR3 spans 17 residues. V dropped 2 bases and J dropped 2; count of bases not matched to a gene: 5. Germline V lookup: CDR1 SEHNR, CDR2 FQNEAQ (reference sequence). The CDR3 region has the DNA TGTGCCAGCAGCTTAACGGCTAGCGGGAGAAACACCGGGGAGCTGTTTTTT. As protein: CASSLTASGRNTGELFF.